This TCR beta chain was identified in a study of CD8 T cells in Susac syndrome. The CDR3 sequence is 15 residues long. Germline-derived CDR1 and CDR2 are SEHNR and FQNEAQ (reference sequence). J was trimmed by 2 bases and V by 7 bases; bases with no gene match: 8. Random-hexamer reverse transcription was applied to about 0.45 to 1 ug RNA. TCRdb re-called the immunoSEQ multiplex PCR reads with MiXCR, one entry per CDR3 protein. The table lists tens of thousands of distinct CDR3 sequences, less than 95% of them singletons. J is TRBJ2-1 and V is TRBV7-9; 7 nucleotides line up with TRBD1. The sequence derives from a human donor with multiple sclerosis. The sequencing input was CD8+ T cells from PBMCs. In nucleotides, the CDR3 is TGTGCCAGCACCGGGACAGAAAAAGCCTACAATGAGCAGTTCTTC. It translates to CASTGTEKAYNEQFF.